The clone carrying this TCR beta chain was observed a handful of times. As yet, its antigen is unknown. These data belong to a study of T-cell reconstitution after alpha-beta-depleted transplantation in children. During its preparation, the TCRbeta library received unique molecular identifiers. MiXCR, run by TCRdb on the PCR reads, gives a single entry per CDR3 protein. The sample records under 850,000 distinct CDR3 sequences, 13% being singletons. CDR3 length: 13 amino acids. In germline, CDR1 is DFQATT, CDR2 SNEGSKA (reference sequence). V was pared by 0 bases and J by 3 bases, with 8 bases between. Notes on the study in general: Surviving recipient T cells and intrathymic progenitors accounted for some patients' high TCRbeta diversity at day 60.

The receptor was isolated from a girl aged 2 to 10 with congenital amegakaryocytic thrombocytopenia, due to receive a stem cell transplant. The sample was PBMCs, taken before TCRalphabeta/CD19-depleted stem cell transplant. The rearrangement links TRBV20-1 to TRBJ1-2, with a weak D call TRBD1 (6 bases). As DNA, the CDR3 is TGCAGTGCTAGAGACGCAGGGGACTATGGCTACACCTTC. Amino acid sequence: CSARDAGDYGYTF.